A single sample is the source of the 22 T cell receptor beta chains below, sequenced in a study of sequential checkpoint blockade in melanoma. Some clones are missing from TCRdb's copy, which holds only in-frame ones; the method was immunoSEQ multiplex PCR. The sample holds 15,000 to 20,000 clones; approximately 60% are singletons and the top ten take 15% to 20%. Treatment denoted: randomized to nivolumab then ipilimumab (arm A) or the reverse (arm B). The material sequenced was CD8+ T cells sorted from blood (inferred from file names), taken from a patient given nivolumab and ipilimumab in sequence. The source is a human donor with melanoma.

The chain recombines TRBV19 with TRBJ1-1; 7 nucleotides align to TRBD1. Germline values: CDR1 LNHDA, CDR2 SQIVND (reference sequence). J lost 3 bases, V lost 6 bases, and 22 bases had no gene match. The CDR3 is 19 amino acids. CDR3 coding DNA: TGTGCCAGTAGCACCCTAAAGCTTCGACAGGGCGATTCGGACACTGAAGCTTTCTTT. Amino acids: CASSTLKLRQGDSDTEAFF.

The chain is built from TRBV27 and TRBJ2-5; tentative D call: TRBD2 (6 bases). Germline V gene sequence: CDR1 MNHEY, CDR2 SMNVEV (reference sequence). The CDR3 spans 15 residues. The V end was cut by 6 bases, the J end by 4 bases, with 18 bases between. Written as DNA, the CDR3 is TGTGCCAGCAGCCTTGGGGAGACTAGTGTAGAGACCCAGTACTTC. Translated, it gives CASSLGETSVETQYF.

The chain links TRBV27 to TRBJ1-2, with 8 positions matching TRBD1. Unmatched junction bases numbered 9, after V lost 5 bases and J lost 7 bases. The germline V gene has CDR1 MNHEY and CDR2 SMNVEV (reference sequence). This CDR3 is 14 amino acids long. The CDR3 sequence is CASSHHQGAAGYTF. The CDR3, as DNA: TGTGCCAGCAGTCATCACCAGGGGGCGGCTGGCTACACCTTC.

This clone has a handful of counts. The gene calls are TRBV6-1 and TRBJ1-2; weak D call: TRBD1 (6 bases). The CDR3 loop spans 14 amino acids. Between the trimmed V and J ends, which lost 4 bases and 5 bases, there was a span of 14 bases. Per germline, CDR1 MNHNS and CDR2 SASEGT. CDR3 sequence (DNA): TGTGCCAGCAGTGCCGACAGGACCTTATATGGCTACACCTTC. Protein sequence: CASSADRTLYGYTF.

The gene calls are TRBV5-1 and TRBJ2-7; perhaps TRBD1 as D (6 bases). CDR3 length: 13 amino acids. CDR1 SGHRS and CDR2 YFSETQ come from the germline V gene. V gave up 4 bases and J gave up 4 bases, with 12 bases separating them. The CDR3 protein is CASSPRDMYEQYF. The CDR3 coding sequence is TGCGCCAGCAGCCCCCGGGACATGTACGAGCAGTACTTC.

This chain links TRBV4-2 with TRBJ1-5; TRBD1 matches at 9 bases. V gave up 0 bases and J gave up 6 bases; unmatched junction bases: 3. CDR1 LGHNA and CDR2 YNFKEQ come from the germline V gene. The CDR3 has 15 residues. The CDR3 spells CASSQEGTGTQPQHF. CDR3 bases: TGTGCCAGCAGCCAAGAGGGGACAGGGACTCAGCCCCAGCATTTT.

This sequence joins TRBV2 and TRBJ1-1, with D uncertain. Trimming left V 7 bases short and J 0 bases short, with 12 bases between. In germline, CDR1 is SNHLY, CDR2 FYNNEI. The CDR3 is 14 residues long. CDR3 sequence: CASMTTIMNTEAFF. The CDR3 nucleotides read TGTGCCAGCATGACAACGATAATGAACACTGAAGCTTTCTTT.

The CDR3 sequence is CASSWDRNRAIDTQYF. In DNA form, the CDR3 reads TGTGCCAGCAGTTGGGACAGGAATAGAGCAATAGATACGCAGTATTTT. This chain connects TRBV27 to TRBJ2-3; 8 bases fit TRBD1. Per the germline V gene, CDR1 is MNHEY and CDR2 is SMNVEV (reference sequence). This CDR3 is built from 16 residues. V lost 4 bases, J lost 5 bases, and 11 bases stayed unmatched.

The chain is built from TRBV18 and TRBJ1-1; D perhaps matches TRBD1 (6 bases). The CDR3 covers 12 residues. CDR1 and CDR2 from the germline V gene are KGHSH and LQKENI. V lost 3 bases, J lost 6 bases, and 8 bases lay in between. In DNA form, the CDR3 reads TGTGCCAGCTCACCCACAGGGCCTGAAGCTTTCTTT. Translation gives CASSPTGPEAFF.

The V call is TRBV15, the J call TRBJ2-1; 8 bases agree with TRBD2. The germline gives CDR1 LNHNV, CDR2 YYDKDF (reference sequence). The V and J ends lost 5 bases and 6 bases, in that order; junction bases with no gene match: 9. This CDR3 contains 15 residues. The CDR3 DNA is TGTGCCACCAGCCAGGAGGCGGGGGGAGGCAATGAGCAGTTCTTC. The encoded protein is CATSQEAGGGNEQFF.

This sequence joins TRBV20-1 and TRBJ2-7, with TRBD2 matching 9 bases. V lost 3 bases and J lost 11; bases outside the gene matches: 2. The germline gives CDR1 DFQATT, CDR2 SNEGSKA (reference sequence). This CDR3 contains 10 residues. As DNA, the CDR3 is TGCAGTGCTAGGAGGACTAGCGAGTACTTC. Translating it yields CSARRTSEYF.

This chain uses TRBV6-6 with TRBJ1-5, with D possibly TRBD1 on 6 matching bases. Looked up from germline, CDR1 is MNHNY and CDR2 is SVGAGI (reference sequence). V lost 5 bases and J 1 base, leaving 12 bases between the germline ends. The CDR3 is 15 residues long. As DNA, the CDR3 is TGTGCCAGCAGTAAAACAGGGTGGAGCAATCAGCCCCAGCATTTT. Translating gives CASSKTGWSNQPQHF.

The chain couples TRBV5-1 to TRBJ1-1; 8 nucleotides align to TRBD1. V lost 4 bases, J lost 0 bases, and 2 bases stayed unmatched. This CDR3 spans 14 amino acids. CDR1 and CDR2 from the germline V gene are SGHRS and YFSETQ. The CDR3 bases are TGCGCCAGCAGCAAGGGACAGGTGAACACTGAAGCTTTCTTT. It yields the protein CASSKGQVNTEAFF.

V and J are TRBV7-9 and TRBJ1-1; D is perhaps TRBD1 (5 bases). This CDR3 spans 13 amino acids. Trimming took 5 bases from V and 1 from J, leaving 8 bases between them. The germline gives CDR1 SEHNR, CDR2 FQNEAQ (reference sequence). CDR3 in amino acids: CASSPGGNTEAFF. The CDR3 nucleotides read TGTGCCAGCAGCCCCGGGGGGAACACTGAAGCTTTCTTT.

CDR3: CASSVRSLYRGSNYGYTF. The DNA of the CDR3 is TGCGCCAGCAGTGTCAGGAGTCTATACAGGGGCTCGAACTATGGCTACACCTTC. The V gene is TRBV10-1, the J gene TRBJ1-2; the match to TRBD1 covers 7 bases. The J segment lost 2 bases and the V segment lost 4 bases, leaving 16 bases of the junction unmatched. From germline, CDR1 is WNHNN and CDR2 SYGVQD (reference sequence). This CDR3 has 18 amino acids.

This clone was picked up a small number of times. The chain recombines TRBV10-3 with TRBJ1-6; no clear D. V was trimmed by 2 bases and J by 0 bases, leaving 8 bases between them. The CDR3 has 16 amino acids. Germline V gene data show CDR1 as ENHRY and CDR2 as SYGVKD. The CDR3 nucleotides are TGTGCCATCAGTGAGGGCGGCAGCTCCTATAATTCACCCCTCCACTTT. As protein: CAISEGGSSYNSPLHF.

The chain is built from TRBV7-9 and TRBJ2-1; 11 bases align to TRBD2. V gave up 2 bases and J gave up 8 bases; unmatched junction bases: 5. Germline V CDR1 and CDR2: SEHNR, FQNEAQ (reference sequence). The CDR3 totals 15 residues. CDR3 sequence (DNA): TGTGCCAGCAGCTTACGGACTAGCGGGTATTATGAGCAGTTCTTC. Translation: CASSLRTSGYYEQFF.

This chain joins TRBV4-1 and TRBJ2-2, with TRBD2 matching 8 bases. Losses at the gene ends were 4 bases for V and 5 bases for J; bases not matched to a gene: 6. The CDR3 is 15 amino acids. From germline, CDR1 is MGHRA and CDR2 YSYEKL. CDR3 region: CASSPAGVGTGELFF. The CDR3 DNA reads TGCGCCAGCAGCCCAGCGGGAGTCGGGACCGGGGAGCTGTTTTTT.

The chain has TRBV13 and TRBJ2-2; D is perhaps TRBD2 (7 bases). The ends were cut back, 3 bases at V and 3 bases at J, with 14 bases in the middle. CDR3 length: 16 amino acids. Germline V gene lookup returns CDR1 PRHDT and CDR2 FYEKMQ (reference sequence). The CDR3 spells CASSFLGGVDTGELFF. CDR3 DNA: TGTGCCAGCAGCTTCCTAGGGGGGGTAGACACCGGGGAGCTGTTTTTT. Full variable domain (remainder filled in from reference TRBV13 and TRBJ2-2): AAGVIQSPRHLIKEKRETATLKCYPIPRHDTVYWYQQGPGQDPQFLISFYEKMQSDKGSIPDRFSAQQFSDYHSELNMSSLELGDSALYFCASSFLGGVDTGELFFGEGSRLTVL.

This clone was seen only a few times. This rearrangement joins TRBV11-1 to TRBJ2-3, with D perhaps matching TRBD2 (6 bases). The CDR3 contains 16 residues. Germline V gene data show CDR1 as SGHAT and CDR2 as FQDESV (reference sequence). Trimming removed 1 base from V and 1 base from J, with 12 bases in between. The CDR3 DNA is TGTGCCAGCAGCTTAGAGGCGGGGTGGGGCACAGATACGCAGTATTTT. Amino acid sequence: CASSLEAGWGTDTQYF.

This chain links TRBV4-1 with TRBJ2-7; 9 bases are shared with TRBD1. Looked up from germline, CDR1 is MGHRA and CDR2 is YSYEKL. The CDR3 covers 13 residues. J lost 4 bases, V lost 8 bases, and 6 bases had no gene match. The DNA of the CDR3 is TGCGCCAGCGCACAGGGGGCTTCGTACGAGCAGTACTTC. Translated: CASAQGASYEQYF.

On this clone: The same CDR3 is also encoded by other DNA sequences in this sample. The chain recombines TRBV27 with TRBJ1-1; D not certain. The CDR3 is made up of 14 amino acids. From germline, CDR1 is MNHEY and CDR2 SMNVEV (reference sequence). V dropped 6 bases and J dropped 2 bases, with 13 bases sitting between them. The CDR3 sequence: CASSPAGLNTEAFF. As DNA, the CDR3 is TGTGCCAGCAGCCCCGCGGGCTTAAACACTGAAGCTTTCTTT.